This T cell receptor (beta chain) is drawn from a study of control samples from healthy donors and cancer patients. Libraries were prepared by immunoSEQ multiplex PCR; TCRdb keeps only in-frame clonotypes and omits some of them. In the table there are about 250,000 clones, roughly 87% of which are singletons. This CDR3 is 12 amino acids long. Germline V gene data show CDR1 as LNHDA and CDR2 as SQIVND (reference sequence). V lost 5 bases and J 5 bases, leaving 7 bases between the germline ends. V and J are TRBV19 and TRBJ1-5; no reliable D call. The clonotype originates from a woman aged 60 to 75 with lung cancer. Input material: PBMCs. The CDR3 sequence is CASSLWDQPQHF. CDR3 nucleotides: TGTGCCAGTAGTCTCTGGGATCAGCCCCAGCATTTT.